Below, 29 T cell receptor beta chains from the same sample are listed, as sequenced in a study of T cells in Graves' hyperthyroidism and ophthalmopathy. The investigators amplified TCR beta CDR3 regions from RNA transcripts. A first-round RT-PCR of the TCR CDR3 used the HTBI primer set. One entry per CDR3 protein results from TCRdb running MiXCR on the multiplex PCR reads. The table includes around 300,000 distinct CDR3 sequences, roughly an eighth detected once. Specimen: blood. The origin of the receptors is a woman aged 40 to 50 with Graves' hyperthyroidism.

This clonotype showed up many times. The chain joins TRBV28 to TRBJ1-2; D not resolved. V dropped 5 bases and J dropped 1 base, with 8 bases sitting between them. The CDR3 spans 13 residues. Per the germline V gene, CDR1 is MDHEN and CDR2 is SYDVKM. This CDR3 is CASSDLLNYGYTF. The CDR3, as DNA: TGTGCCAGCAGTGATCTGCTTAACTATGGCTACACCTTC.

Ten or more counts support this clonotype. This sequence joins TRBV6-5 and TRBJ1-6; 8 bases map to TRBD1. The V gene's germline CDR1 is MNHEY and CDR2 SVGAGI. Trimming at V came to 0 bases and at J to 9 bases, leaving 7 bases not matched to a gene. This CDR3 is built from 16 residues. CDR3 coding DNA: TGTGCCAGCAGTTACTCGTCTCGGACAGGGTTTTCACCCCTCCACTTT. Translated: CASSYSSRTGFSPLHF.

CDR3 in DNA: TGTGCCAGCTCGGGGGTCGGGACCCAAGATTTCCACTTT. As protein: CASSGVGTQDFHF. The chain recombines TRBV6-1 with TRBJ1-6; D may be TRBD1 (5 bases). CDR3 length: 13 residues. The V and J ends lost 8 bases and 17 bases respectively, with 22 bases between them. Germline-derived CDR1 and CDR2 are MNHNS and SASEGT.

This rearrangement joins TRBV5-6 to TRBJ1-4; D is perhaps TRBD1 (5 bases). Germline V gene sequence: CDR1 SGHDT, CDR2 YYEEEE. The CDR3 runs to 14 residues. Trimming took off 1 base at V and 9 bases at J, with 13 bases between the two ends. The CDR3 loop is CASSLRQGNQKLFF. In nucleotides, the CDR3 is TGTGCCAGCAGCTTGCGGCAGGGAAATCAAAAACTGTTTTTT.

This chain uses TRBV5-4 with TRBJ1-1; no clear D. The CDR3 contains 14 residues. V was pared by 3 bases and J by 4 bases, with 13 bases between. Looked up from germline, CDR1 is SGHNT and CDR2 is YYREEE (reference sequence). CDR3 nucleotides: TGTGCCAGCAGCTCAAGGGAGGTATCCACTGAAGCTTTCTTT. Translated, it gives CASSSREVSTEAFF.

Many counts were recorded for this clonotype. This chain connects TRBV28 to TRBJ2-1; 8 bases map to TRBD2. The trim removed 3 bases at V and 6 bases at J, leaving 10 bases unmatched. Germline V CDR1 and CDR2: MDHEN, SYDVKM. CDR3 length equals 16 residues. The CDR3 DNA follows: TGTGCCAGCAGTTTCTCGAGCGGGAGAAAGCTCAATGAGCAGTTCTTC. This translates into CASSFSSGRKLNEQFF.

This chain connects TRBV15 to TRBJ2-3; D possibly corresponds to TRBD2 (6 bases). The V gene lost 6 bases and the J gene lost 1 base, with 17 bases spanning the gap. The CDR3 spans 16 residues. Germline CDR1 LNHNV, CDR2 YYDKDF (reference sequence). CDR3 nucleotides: TGTGCCACCAGTTTCCAGTCGGGAGCTGGCACAGATACGCAGTATTTT. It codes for CATSFQSGAGTDTQYF.

In DNA form, the CDR3 reads TGTGCCAGCAGTTCCGAGAGGCTACATAATTCACCCCTCCACTTT. This gives the protein CASSSERLHNSPLHF. This chain links TRBV6-5 with TRBJ1-6; D is ambiguous. This CDR3 comprises 15 residues. V lost 4 bases and J 5 bases, leaving 12 bases between the germline ends. Germline CDR1 reads MNHEY; CDR2 reads SVGAGI.

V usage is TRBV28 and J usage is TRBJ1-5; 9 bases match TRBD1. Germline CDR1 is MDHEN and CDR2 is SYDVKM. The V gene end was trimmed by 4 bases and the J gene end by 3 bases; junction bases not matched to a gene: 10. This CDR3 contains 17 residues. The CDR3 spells CASSYATGGADNQPQHF. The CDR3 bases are TGTGCCAGCAGTTATGCTACAGGGGGCGCGGACAATCAGCCCCAGCATTTT.

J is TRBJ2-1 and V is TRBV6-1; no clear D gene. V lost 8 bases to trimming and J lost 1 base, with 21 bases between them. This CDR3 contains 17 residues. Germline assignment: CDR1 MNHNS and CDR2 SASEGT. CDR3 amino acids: CASSPSPQSLSYNEQFF. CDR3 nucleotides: TGTGCCAGCTCACCATCGCCGCAGTCACTGTCCTACAATGAGCAGTTCTTC.

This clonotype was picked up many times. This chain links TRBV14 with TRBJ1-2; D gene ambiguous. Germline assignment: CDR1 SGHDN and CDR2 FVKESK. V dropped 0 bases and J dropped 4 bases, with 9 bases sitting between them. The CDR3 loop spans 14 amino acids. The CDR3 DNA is TGTGCCAGCAGCCAAGAGGGGAGAGGCTATGGCTACACCTTC. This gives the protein CASSQEGRGYGYTF.

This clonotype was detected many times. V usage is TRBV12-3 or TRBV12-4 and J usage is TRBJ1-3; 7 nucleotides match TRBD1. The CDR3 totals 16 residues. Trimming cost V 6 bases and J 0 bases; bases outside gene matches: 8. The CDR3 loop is CASSPGQVISGNTIYF. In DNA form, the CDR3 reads TGTGCCAGCAGCCCAGGACAGGTGATCTCTGGAAACACCATATATTTT.

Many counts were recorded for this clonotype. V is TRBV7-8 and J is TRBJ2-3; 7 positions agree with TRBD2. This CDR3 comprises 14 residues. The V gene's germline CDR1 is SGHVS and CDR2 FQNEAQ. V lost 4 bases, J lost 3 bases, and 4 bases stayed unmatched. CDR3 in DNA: TGTGCCAGCAGCTCTGGACTAGTAACAGATACGCAGTATTTT. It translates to CASSSGLVTDTQYF.

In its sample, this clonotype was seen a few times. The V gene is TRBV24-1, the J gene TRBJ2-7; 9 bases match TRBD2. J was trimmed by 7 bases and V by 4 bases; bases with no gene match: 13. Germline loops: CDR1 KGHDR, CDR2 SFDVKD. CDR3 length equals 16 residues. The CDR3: CATSDVKAGGPDEQYF. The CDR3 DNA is TGTGCCACCAGTGACGTTAAGGCGGGAGGGCCGGATGAGCAGTACTTC.

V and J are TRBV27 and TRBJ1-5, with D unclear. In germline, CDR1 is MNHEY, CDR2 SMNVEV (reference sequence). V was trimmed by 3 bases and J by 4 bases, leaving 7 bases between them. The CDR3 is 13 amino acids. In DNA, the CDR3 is TGTGCCAGCAGTTTTAGTATAAATCAGCCCCAGCATTTT. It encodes CASSFSINQPQHF.

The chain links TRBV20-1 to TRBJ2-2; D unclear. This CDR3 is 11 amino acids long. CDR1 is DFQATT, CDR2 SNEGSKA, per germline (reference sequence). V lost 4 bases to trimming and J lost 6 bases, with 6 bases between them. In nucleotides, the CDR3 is TGCAGTGCTAAGGGTTCCGGGGAGCTGTTTTTT. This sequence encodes CSAKGSGELFF.

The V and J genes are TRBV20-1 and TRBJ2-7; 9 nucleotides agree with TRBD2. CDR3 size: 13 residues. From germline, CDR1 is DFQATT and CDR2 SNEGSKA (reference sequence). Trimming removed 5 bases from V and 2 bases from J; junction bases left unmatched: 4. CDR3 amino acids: CSAWASGAYEQYF. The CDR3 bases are TGCAGTGCTTGGGCTAGCGGGGCCTACGAGCAGTACTTC.

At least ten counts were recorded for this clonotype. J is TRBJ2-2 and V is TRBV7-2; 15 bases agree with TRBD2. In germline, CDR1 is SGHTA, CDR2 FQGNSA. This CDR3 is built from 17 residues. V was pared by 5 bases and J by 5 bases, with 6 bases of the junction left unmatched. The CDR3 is CASSAPGLAGGTGELFF. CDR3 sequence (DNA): TGTGCCAGCAGCGCGCCTGGACTAGCGGGGGGGACCGGGGAGCTGTTTTTT.

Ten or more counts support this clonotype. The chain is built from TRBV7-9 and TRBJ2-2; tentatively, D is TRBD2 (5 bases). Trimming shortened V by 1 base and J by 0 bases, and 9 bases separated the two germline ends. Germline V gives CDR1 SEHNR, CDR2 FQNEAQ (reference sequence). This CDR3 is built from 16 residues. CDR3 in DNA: TGTGCCAGCAGCTTAGTTGACTACGCGAACACCGGGGAGCTGTTTTTT. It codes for CASSLVDYANTGELFF. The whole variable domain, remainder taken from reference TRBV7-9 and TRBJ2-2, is DTGVSQNPRHKITKRGQNVTFRCDPISEHNRLYWYRQTLGQGPEFLTYFQNEAQLEKSRLLSDRFSAERPKGSFSTLEIQRTEQGDSAMYLCASSLVDYANTGELFFGEGSRLTVL.

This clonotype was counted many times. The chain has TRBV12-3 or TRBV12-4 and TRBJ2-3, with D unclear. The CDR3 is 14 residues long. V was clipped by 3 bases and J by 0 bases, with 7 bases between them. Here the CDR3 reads CASSFMISTDTQYF. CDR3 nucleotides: TGTGCCAGCAGTTTCATGATTAGCACAGATACGCAGTATTTT.

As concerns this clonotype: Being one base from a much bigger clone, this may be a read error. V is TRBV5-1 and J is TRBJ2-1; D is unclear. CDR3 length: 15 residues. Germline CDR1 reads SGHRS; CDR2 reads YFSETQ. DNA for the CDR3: TGCGCCAGCAGCTTGGATCCAGCCACCTACAATGAGCGGTTCTTC. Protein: CASSLDPATYNERFF.

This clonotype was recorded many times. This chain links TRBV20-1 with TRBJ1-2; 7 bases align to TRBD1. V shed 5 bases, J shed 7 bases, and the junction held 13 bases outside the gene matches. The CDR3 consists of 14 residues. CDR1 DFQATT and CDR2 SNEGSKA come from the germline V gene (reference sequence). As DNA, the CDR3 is TGCAGTGCTCGACCCCGGGACAGTCCATCTGGCTACACCTTC. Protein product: CSARPRDSPSGYTF.

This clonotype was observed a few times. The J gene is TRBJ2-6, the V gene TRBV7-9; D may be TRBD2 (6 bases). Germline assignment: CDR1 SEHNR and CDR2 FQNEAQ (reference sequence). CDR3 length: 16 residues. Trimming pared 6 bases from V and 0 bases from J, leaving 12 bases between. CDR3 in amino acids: CASRVGGGSGANVLTF. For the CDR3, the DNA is TGTGCCAGCAGAGTCGGGGGTGGCTCTGGGGCCAACGTCCTGACTTTC.

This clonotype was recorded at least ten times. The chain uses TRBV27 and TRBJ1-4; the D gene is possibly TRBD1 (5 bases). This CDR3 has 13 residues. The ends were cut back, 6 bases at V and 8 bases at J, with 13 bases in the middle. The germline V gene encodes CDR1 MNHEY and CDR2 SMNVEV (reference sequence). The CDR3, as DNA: TGTGCCAGCAGAGGGGACGTGGCCGAAAAACTGTTTTTT. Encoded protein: CASRGDVAEKLFF.

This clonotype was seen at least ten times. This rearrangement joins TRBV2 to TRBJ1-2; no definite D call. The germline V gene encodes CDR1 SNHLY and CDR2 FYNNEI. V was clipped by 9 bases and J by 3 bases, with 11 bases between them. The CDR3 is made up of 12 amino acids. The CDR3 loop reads CARRERDYGYTF. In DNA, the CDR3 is TGTGCCAGACGGGAGCGGGACTATGGCTACACCTTC. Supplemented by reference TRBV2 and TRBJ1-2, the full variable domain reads EPEVTQTPSHQVTQMGQEVILRCVPISNHLYFYWYRQILGQKVEFLVSFYNNEISEKSEIFDDQFSVERPDGSNFTLKIRSTKLEDSAMYFCARRERDYGYTFGSGTRLTVV.

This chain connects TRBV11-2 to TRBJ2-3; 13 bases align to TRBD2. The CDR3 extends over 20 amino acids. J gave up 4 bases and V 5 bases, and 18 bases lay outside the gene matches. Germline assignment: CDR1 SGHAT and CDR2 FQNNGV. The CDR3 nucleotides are TGTGCCAGCAGCCCCGGGACAGCCGTGGCACTAGCGGGAGGGTCAGATACGCAGTATTTT. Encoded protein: CASSPGTAVALAGGSDTQYF.

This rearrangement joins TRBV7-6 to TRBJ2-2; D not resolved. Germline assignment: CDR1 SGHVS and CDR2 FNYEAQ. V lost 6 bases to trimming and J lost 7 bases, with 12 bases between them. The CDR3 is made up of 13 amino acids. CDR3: CASSFWGGGELFF. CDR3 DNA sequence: TGTGCCAGCAGTTTTTGGGGTGGCGGGGAGCTGTTTTTT.

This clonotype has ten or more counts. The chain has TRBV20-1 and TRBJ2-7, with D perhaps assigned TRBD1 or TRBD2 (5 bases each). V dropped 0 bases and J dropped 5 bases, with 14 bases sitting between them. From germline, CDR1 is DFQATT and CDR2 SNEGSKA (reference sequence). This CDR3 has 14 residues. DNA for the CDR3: TGCAGTGCTAGAGATCGGGGCCTTTGGCACGAGCAGTACTTC. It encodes CSARDRGLWHEQYF.

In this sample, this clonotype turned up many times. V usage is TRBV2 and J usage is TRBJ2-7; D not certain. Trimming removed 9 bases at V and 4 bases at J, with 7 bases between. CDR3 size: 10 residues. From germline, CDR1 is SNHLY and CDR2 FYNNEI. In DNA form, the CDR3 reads TGTGCCAGTGGTTGGTACGAGCAGTACTTC. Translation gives CASGWYEQYF.